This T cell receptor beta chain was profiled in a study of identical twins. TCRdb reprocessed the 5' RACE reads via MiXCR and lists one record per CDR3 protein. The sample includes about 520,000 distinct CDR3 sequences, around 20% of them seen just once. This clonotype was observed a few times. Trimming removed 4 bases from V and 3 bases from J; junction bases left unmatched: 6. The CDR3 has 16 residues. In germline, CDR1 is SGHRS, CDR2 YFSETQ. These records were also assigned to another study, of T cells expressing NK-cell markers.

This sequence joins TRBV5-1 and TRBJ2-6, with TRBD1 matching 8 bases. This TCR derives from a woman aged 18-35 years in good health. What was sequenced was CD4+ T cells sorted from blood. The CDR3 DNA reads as TGCGCCAGCAGCCCGACAGGGGATGGTGGGGCCAACGTCCTGACTTTC. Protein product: CASSPTGDGGANVLTF.